The text below deals with one T cell receptor beta chain. These data originate in a study of shared clonotypes between healthy human individuals. Data came from immunoSEQ multiplex PCR; TCRdb stores just in-frame clones and leaves some out. The sample includes over 300,000 clones, roughly 87% of them seen just once. This CDR3 contains 17 residues. Germline CDR1 GTSNPN, CDR2 SVGIG (reference sequence). The V end was cut by 0 bases, the J end by 1 base, with 18 bases between. The material sequenced was memory CD8+ T cells sorted from blood. The subset is: CD45RO+ cells pooled with CCR7-negative TemRA cells. This chain connects TRBV30 to TRBJ2-5; D possibly matches TRBD1 or TRBD2 (5 bases each). The receptor's source is a man aged 18 to 35 in good health. In DNA form, the CDR3 reads TGTGCCTGGAGTGTACTCGGGACCTCGGGCCCCCAAGAGACCCAGTACTTC. Amino acid sequence: CAWSVLGTSGPQETQYF.